The 9 T cell receptor beta chains given below trace back to one sample, sequenced in a study of lymphopenia after photon versus proton radiotherapy. Produced via immunoSEQ multiplex PCR; TCRdb's table is partial and in-frame only. The sample records roughly 63,000 clones, around 85% being singletons. The sequences come from peripheral blood, collected from a patient treated with proton-based radiotherapy. These receptor sequences come from a man in his sixties with pancreatic cancer.

The chain is built from TRBV5-1 and TRBJ1-2; D is uncertain. This CDR3 spans 13 amino acids. Germline CDR1 SGHRS, CDR2 YFSETQ. Trimming removed 0 bases from V and 5 bases from J, with 8 bases in between. This chain's CDR3 is CASSLGPVYGYTF. In nucleotides, the CDR3 is TGCGCCAGCAGCTTGGGTCCGGTTTATGGCTACACCTTC. The whole variable domain, remainder taken from reference TRBV5-1 and TRBJ1-2, is KAGVTQTPRYLIKTRGQQVTLSCSPISGHRSVSWYQQTPGQGLQFLFEYFSETQRNKGNFPGRFSGRQFSNSRSEMNVSTLELGDSALYLCASSLGPVYGYTFGSGTRLTVV.

V usage is TRBV7-2 and J usage is TRBJ2-5; 9 bases fit TRBD2. The trim removed 5 bases at V and 5 bases at J, leaving 9 bases unmatched. Germline-derived CDR1 and CDR2 are SGHTA and FQGNSA. The CDR3 runs to 15 residues. CDR3 bases: TGTGCCAGCAGCCCACAAGGTCTAGCGGGGGAGACCCAGTACTTC. It is translated as CASSPQGLAGETQYF.

In its sample, this clone was seen a few times. J is TRBJ2-1 and V is TRBV7-9; D ambiguous. CDR3 size: 12 residues. V was pared by 5 bases and J by 6 bases, with 8 bases between. Per the germline V gene, CDR1 is SEHNR and CDR2 is FQNEAQ (reference sequence). The CDR3 DNA is TGTGCCAGCAGCCCAATCGGCAATGAGCAGTTCTTC. It encodes CASSPIGNEQFF.

The chain uses TRBV9 and TRBJ2-1; 10 nucleotides line up with TRBD2. Germline trimming cut 0 bases from V and 8 bases from J; bases unmatched to any gene: 11. Germline CDR1 is SGDLS and CDR2 is YYNGEE. There are 17 residues in the CDR3. The CDR3, as DNA: TGTGCCAGCAGCGTAGAGACCCGTAGCGGGAGGAAGGATGAGCAGTTCTTC. Protein sequence: CASSVETRSGRKDEQFF.

J is TRBJ2-1 and V is TRBV27; D may be TRBD2 (6 bases). CDR1 is MNHEY and CDR2 is SMNVEV in the germline V gene (reference sequence). Trimming pared 1 base from V and 7 bases from J, leaving 14 bases between. The CDR3 is made up of 15 amino acids. CDR3 in DNA: TGTGCCAGCAGTTTATTAGGTCTAGCGATAAATGAGCAGTTCTTC. This gives the protein CASSLLGLAINEQFF.

The chain uses TRBV6-5 and TRBJ2-7; D possibly corresponds to TRBD1 (6 bases). Germline assignment: CDR1 MNHEY and CDR2 SVGAGI. Trimming took off 6 bases at V and 3 bases at J, with 18 bases between the two ends. This CDR3 has 15 residues. In DNA form, the CDR3 reads TGTGCCAGCAGCTTAAAACAGGGTTCCCGCTACGAGCAGTACTTC. Protein: CASSLKQGSRYEQYF.

CDR3 sequence reads: CASSPSAGQETQYF. CDR3 nucleotides: TGTGCCAGCAGCCCCTCGGCGGGACAAGAGACCCAGTACTTC. The genes are TRBV11-3 and TRBJ2-5, with D possibly being TRBD2 (6 bases). Germline CDR1 SGHNT, CDR2 YENEEA. The CDR3 spans 14 residues. The V end lost 5 bases, the J end lost 2 bases, and 12 bases lay between the germline ends.

This chain joins TRBV9 and TRBJ1-3; 7 nucleotides match TRBD1. Per the germline V gene, CDR1 is SGDLS and CDR2 is YYNGEE. This CDR3 region has 15 residues. Unmatched junction bases numbered 4, after V lost 0 bases and J lost 4 bases. The CDR3 DNA follows: TGTGCCAGCAGCGTAGGTTCGGGACAGGGAAACACCATATATTTT. It is translated as CASSVGSGQGNTIYF.

This clone was observed a few times. Within the sample, other DNA sequences also encode this same CDR3. The V gene is TRBV18, the J gene TRBJ1-4; D gene uncertain. The germline gives CDR1 KGHSH, CDR2 LQKENI. Trimming took 3 bases from V and 8 from J, leaving 4 bases between them. The CDR3 extends over 11 amino acids. The CDR3 reads CASSPGEKLFF. Written as DNA, the CDR3 is TGTGCCAGCTCACCGGGGGAAAAACTGTTTTTT.